This T cell receptor (beta chain) was captured in a study of control samples from healthy donors and cancer patients. This clone was found a few times. The germline V gene encodes CDR1 GTSNPN and CDR2 SVGIG (reference sequence). CDR3 length equals 15 residues. V lost 0 bases and J lost 3, with 14 bases in between. Using immunoSEQ multiplex PCR, the repertoire was profiled, and TCRdb retains in-frame clones only, with some absent. The sample carries 100,000 to 150,000 clones, 80% to 95% recorded once. The source is a man aged 18-30 years in good health. Material: blood. The chain couples TRBV30 to TRBJ1-1; possible D gene TRBD1, 6 bases. The CDR3 is CAWSVVRQEDTEAFF. The CDR3 bases are TGTGCCTGGAGTGTAGTAAGACAGGAGGACACTGAAGCTTTCTTT.